The present TCR beta chain was sequenced within a study of control samples from healthy donors and cancer patients (dated by TCRdb to about 2020). Concerning this clone itself: No antigen is known for it. No base qualities exist here, and no much larger clone lies one base off it.

The library was generated by the immunoSEQ multiplex PCR assay. This is the immuneACCESS table as TCRdb keeps it, with only in-frame sequences that have V and J called. A part of the clones is gone; compared with another copy, unresolved V genes explain less than half, and the rest is unexplained. This sample lists around 100,000 clones; more than 85% were detected once. The top ten constitute about 20% of the sample. The junction carries 14 bases between V and J, which are trimmed by 9 bases and 9 bases respectively. Based on the germline V gene, the CDR1 and CDR2 sequences are KGHDR and SFDVKD. Including cysteine and phenylalanine, the CDR3 has 12 amino acids. This entry keeps only the CDR3 DNA: 36 bases, framed from base 1.

This sequence uses TRBV24-1 and TRBJ2-1; there is no confident call for the D gene. This TCR was recovered from a man between 60 and 75 years old with lung cancer. The sample consisted of PBMCs. The sequenced DNA is TGTGCCACCCAGTCCGTAGCCGGTGAGCAGTTCTTC. Translated, it gives CATQSVAGEQFF.